This T cell receptor beta chain is from a study of T cell responses to AZD1222 COVID-19 vaccine. The protocol was immunoSEQ multiplex PCR, while the TCRdb copy is restricted to in-frame clones and leaves out a portion. The repertoire holds 100,000 to 140,000 clones, 80% to 95% seen once, with roughly 8.9% in the top ten. The specimen was peripheral blood, collected 28 days after the second AZD1222 dose. This receptor was taken from an adult who received the AZD1222 COVID-19 vaccine.

As DNA, the CDR3 is TGTGCCAGCAGCATCTCAGGCAGGGGTTCACCCCTCCACTTT. Translated: CASSISGRGSPLHF. The chain couples TRBV5-4 to TRBJ1-6, with D perhaps matching TRBD1 (6 bases). Trimming cost V 4 bases and J 9 bases, with 14 bases left between them. This CDR3 has 14 residues. Germline values: CDR1 SGHNT, CDR2 YYREEE (reference sequence). The full variable domain, completed using reference TRBV5-4 and TRBJ1-6, is ETGVTQSPTHLIKTRGQQVTLRCSSQSGHNTVSWYQQALGQGPQFIFQYYREEENGRGNFPPRFSGLQFPNYSSELNVNALELDDSALYLCASSISGRGSPLHFGNGTRLTVT.